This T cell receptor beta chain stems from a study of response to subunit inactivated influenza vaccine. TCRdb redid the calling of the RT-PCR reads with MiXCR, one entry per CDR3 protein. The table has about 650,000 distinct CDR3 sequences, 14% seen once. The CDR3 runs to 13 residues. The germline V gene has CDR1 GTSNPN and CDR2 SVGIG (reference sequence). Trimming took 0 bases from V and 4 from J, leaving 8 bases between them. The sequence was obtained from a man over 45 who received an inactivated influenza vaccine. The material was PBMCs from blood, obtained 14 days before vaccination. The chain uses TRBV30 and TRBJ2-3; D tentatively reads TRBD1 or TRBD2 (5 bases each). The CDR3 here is CAWSVGTPDTQYF. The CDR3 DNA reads TGTGCCTGGAGTGTGGGGACCCCAGATACGCAGTATTTT.